This entry lists 17 T cell receptor beta chains sequenced from one sample in a study of T cell responses to AZD1222 COVID-19 vaccine (dated by TCRdb to about 2021). Libraries were prepared through the immunoSEQ multiplex PCR assay. TCRdb stores this immuneACCESS table with in-frame sequences only. Part of the clones is absent; in the studies checked, under half of the shortfall reflects unresolved V genes, and no reason is known for the rest. The sample table holds over 140,000 clones. Of the sample, 2% to 2.5% is held by the ten largest clones. The sample's time point label, in plain terms: baseline before first vaccination. Sequencing was performed on peripheral blood. These receptors all come from an adult in good health.

The chain employs TRBV7-2 and TRBJ1-1; TRBD1 is a possible D gene (5 bases). Germline values: CDR1 SGHTA, CDR2 FQGNSA. There are 15 residues in the CDR3. The V and J ends lost 5 bases and 11 bases respectively, with 24 bases between them. This CDR3 reads CASSSNRGDPTGAFF. The CDR3 DNA follows: TGTGCCAGCAGCAGCAACCGGGGCGACCCAACCGGGGCTTTCTTT.

The CDR3 DNA follows: TGCGCCAGCAGCCAGGGGCAGACGAACACTGAAGCTTTCTTT. It translates to CASSQGQTNTEAFF. The chain links TRBV5-1 to TRBJ1-1; weak D call: TRBD1 (6 bases). V was cut by 4 bases and J by 1 base, with 11 bases left in between. This CDR3 is 14 amino acids long. The germline V gene encodes CDR1 SGHRS and CDR2 YFSETQ. Full variable domain (remainder filled in from reference TRBV5-1 and TRBJ1-1): KAGVTQTPRYLIKTRGQQVTLSCSPISGHRSVSWYQQTPGQGLQFLFEYFSETQRNKGNFPGRFSGRQFSNSRSEMNVSTLELGDSALYLCASSQGQTNTEAFFGQGTRLTVV.

The V and J genes are TRBV4-2 and TRBJ2-1, with 7 positions matching TRBD1. Losses at the gene ends were 2 bases for V and 9 bases for J; bases not matched to a gene: 4. This CDR3 has 13 amino acids. CDR1 and CDR2 (germline): LGHNA, YNFKEQ. This CDR3 is CASSQLRGLEQFF. The CDR3, as DNA: TGTGCCAGCAGCCAACTGAGGGGGCTTGAGCAGTTCTTC.

The chain carries TRBV2 and TRBJ1-4, with no clear D. Germline CDR1 SNHLY, CDR2 FYNNEI. The CDR3 runs 14 residues. Trimming stripped 6 bases from V and 9 bases from J, with 17 bases between. CDR3 region: CASSALVAFQKLFF. In nucleotides, the CDR3 is TGTGCCAGCAGCGCCTTGGTCGCGTTTCAAAAACTGTTTTTT.

The rearrangement uses TRBV9 and TRBJ1-1; 10 nucleotides agree with TRBD1. CDR3 length equals 17 residues. After removal of 0 bases from V and 5 bases from J, the junction contained 10 bases not matched to a gene. Germline values: CDR1 SGDLS, CDR2 YYNGEE. DNA of the CDR3: TGTGCCAGCAGCGTAGATGCATGGATGGGACAGGGGACTGAAGCTTTCTTT. Translating it yields CASSVDAWMGQGTEAFF.

This sequence joins TRBV6-1 and TRBJ2-2; D possibly corresponds to TRBD1 (6 bases). The germline CDR1 and CDR2 sequences are MNHNS and SASEGT. Trimming shortened V by 2 bases and J by 6 bases, and 13 bases separated the two germline ends. The CDR3 loop spans 15 amino acids. CDR3 sequence (DNA): TGTGCCAGCAGTGAAAAGGGCTCAGGGGCCGGGGAGCTGTTTTTT. It translates to CASSEKGSGAGELFF.

V usage is TRBV19 and J usage is TRBJ1-5; D possibly corresponds to TRBD1 (5 bases). V was clipped by 3 bases and J by 6 bases, with 15 bases between them. This CDR3 spans 15 amino acids. Germline V gene sequence: CDR1 LNHDA, CDR2 SQIVND (reference sequence). CDR3 in DNA: TGTGCCAGTAGTATTAGGCTTCCCAGGGCTCAGCCCCAGCATTTT. The encoded protein is CASSIRLPRAQPQHF.

V gene TRBV30 combines with J gene TRBJ1-1, with no clear D. Trimming took 2 bases from V and 1 from J, leaving 8 bases between them. CDR1 GTSNPN and CDR2 SVGIG come from the germline V gene (reference sequence). CDR3 size: 13 residues. The CDR3 spells CAWSYDPNTEAFF. In DNA, the CDR3 is TGTGCCTGGAGTTACGACCCGAACACTGAAGCTTTCTTT.

In nucleotides, the CDR3 is TGTGCCAGCAGCCACAGGGGGCAATCGAACACTGAAGCTTTCTTT. This encodes CASSHRGQSNTEAFF. This rearrangement joins TRBV3-1 (or the pseudogene TRBV3-2) to TRBJ1-1, with 8 positions matching TRBD1. V shed 3 bases and J 1 base; nucleotides not matched to a gene: 4. This CDR3 is 15 amino acids long. Germline CDR1 LGHDT, CDR2 YNNKEL (reference sequence).

CDR3 region: CASSLPGRVAFF. In DNA form, the CDR3 reads TGTGCCAGCAGCCTCCCGGGGCGTGTAGCTTTCTTT. The chain couples TRBV28 to TRBJ1-1, with TRBD1 as a possible D gene (5 bases). CDR1 MDHEN and CDR2 SYDVKM come from the germline V gene. Trimming removed 6 bases at V and 10 bases at J, with 15 bases between. This CDR3 region has 12 residues.

This chain connects TRBV5-1 to TRBJ2-7; D not resolved. Germline-derived CDR1 and CDR2 are SGHRS and YFSETQ. The CDR3 contains 11 residues. V was pared by 5 bases and J by 3 bases, with 6 bases between. CDR3 amino acids: CASRVGYEQYF. In DNA, the CDR3 is TGCGCCAGCAGGGTAGGCTACGAGCAGTACTTC.

The chain combines TRBV5-1 with TRBJ2-6, with 7 bases aligning to TRBD1. There are 19 residues in the CDR3. V trimming: 0 bases; J trimming: 0 bases; junction bases outside the gene matches: 9. Looked up from germline, CDR1 is SGHRS and CDR2 is YFSETQ. CDR3 sequence reads: CASSLGGQTLRSGANVLTF. DNA for the CDR3: TGCGCCAGCAGCTTGGGGGGACAGACTCTCCGCTCTGGGGCCAACGTCCTGACTTTC. The full variable domain, with the rest looked up from reference TRBV5-1 and TRBJ2-6, is KAGVTQTPRYLIKTRGQQVTLSCSPISGHRSVSWYQQTPGQGLQFLFEYFSETQRNKGNFPGRFSGRQFSNSRSEMNVSTLELGDSALYLCASSLGGQTLRSGANVLTFGAGSRLTVL.

The chain has TRBV7-9 and TRBJ1-4; no definite D call. CDR3 length equals 15 residues. V was shortened by 1 base and J by 0 bases, with 6 bases between the two germline ends. Germline values: CDR1 SEHNR, CDR2 FQNEAQ (reference sequence). CDR3 sequence reads: CASSLVTTTNEKLFF. The CDR3 DNA follows: TGTGCCAGCAGCTTAGTGACAACAACTAATGAAAAACTGTTTTTT.

The chain employs TRBV15 and TRBJ2-2, with TRBD2 matching over 9 bases. Germline V gene data show CDR1 as LNHNV and CDR2 as YYDKDF (reference sequence). V shed 1 base, J shed 2 bases, and the junction held 2 bases outside the gene matches. This CDR3 spans 16 amino acids. In DNA form, the CDR3 reads TGTGCCACCAGCAGAGGGACTAGCGCCAACACCGGGGAGCTGTTTTTT. Its protein product is CATSRGTSANTGELFF.

The CDR3 nucleotides are TGTGCCAGCAGAAACCCAGCCGGACAGGGGGTTTCACCCCTCCACTTT. Protein sequence: CASRNPAGQGVSPLHF. The rearrangement joins TRBV6-7 to TRBJ1-6; 10 bases are a match to TRBD1. TRBV6-7 is marked as an open reading frame, function uncertain. The CDR3 is made up of 16 amino acids. The V gene end was trimmed by 6 bases and the J gene end by 9 bases; junction bases not matched to a gene: 11.

The chain is built from TRBV10-3 and TRBJ2-7; maybe TRBD2 (6 bases). Deletions cut 3 bases from V and 3 bases from J, with 6 bases between. Germline loops: CDR1 ENHRY, CDR2 SYGVKD. The length of the CDR3 is 12 residues. CDR3 loop: CAISDGSYEQYF. The CDR3 DNA reads TGTGCCATCAGTGACGGGAGCTACGAGCAGTACTTC.

V usage is TRBV3-1 (or the pseudogene TRBV3-2) and J usage is TRBJ2-1; D gene ambiguous. Germline values: CDR1 LGHDT, CDR2 YNNKEL (reference sequence). The ends were cut back, 0 bases at V and 4 bases at J, with 4 bases in the middle. The CDR3 covers 13 residues. The CDR3 here is CASSQEIYNEQFF. In DNA form, the CDR3 reads TGTGCCAGCAGCCAAGAGATATACAATGAGCAGTTCTTC.